Each of the 10 T cell receptor beta chains below was sequenced from the same sample in a study of blood T cell repertoires in COVID-19. Method: immunoSEQ multiplex PCR; TCRdb's copy keeps in-frame clones and lacks some. The table shows about 130,000 clones, with around 86% occurring only once. Sequencing was carried out using peripheral blood. These receptors all stem from a woman between 45 and 60 years old who had recovered from COVID-19.

V is TRBV5-6 and J is TRBJ1-4, with D perhaps TRBD1 (6 bases). Trimming took off 4 bases at V and 0 bases at J, with 13 bases between the two ends. Germline values: CDR1 SGHDT, CDR2 YYEEEE. This CDR3 is built from 16 residues. DNA of the CDR3: TGTGCCAGCAGCGGGTGGACAGTCTCAACTAATGAAAAACTGTTTTTT. It specifies CASSGWTVSTNEKLFF.

V gene TRBV7-9 combines with J gene TRBJ2-7, with 9 nucleotides matching TRBD1. The CDR3 consists of 14 residues. Germline values: CDR1 SEHNR, CDR2 FQNEAQ (reference sequence). V trimming: 4 bases; J trimming: 6 bases; junction bases outside the gene matches: 7. This CDR3 is CASSSPGQGAEQYF. CDR3 nucleotide sequence: TGTGCCAGCAGCTCCCCGGGACAGGGCGCCGAGCAGTACTTC.

There are a few counts of this clone. The CDR3 is CASSSRLAGGWKQFF. As DNA, the CDR3 is TGTGCCAGCAGTTCCCGACTAGCGGGAGGTTGGAAGCAGTTCTTC. The chain combines TRBV27 with TRBJ2-1; 13 bases match TRBD2. CDR3 length: 15 amino acids. The germline gives CDR1 MNHEY, CDR2 SMNVEV (reference sequence). The V and J ends lost 4 bases and 11 bases, in that order; junction bases with no gene match: 8.

This rearrangement joins TRBV7-8 to TRBJ2-3, with 10 bases identical to TRBD2. The length of the CDR3 is 14 residues. CDR1 SGHVS and CDR2 FQNEAQ come from the germline V gene. V lost 8 bases to trimming and J lost 5 bases; unmatched junction nucleotides: 7. CDR3 in DNA: TGTGCCAGCCGAGCGGGGGGGCAGGGAGATACGCAGTATTTT. This codes for CASRAGGQGDTQYF.

The chain carries TRBV27 and TRBJ1-1; D perhaps matches TRBD1 (5 bases). The CDR3 is 14 residues long. The V end was cut by 6 bases, the J end by 2 bases, with 13 bases between. Per germline, CDR1 MNHEY and CDR2 SMNVEV (reference sequence). CDR3 sequence (DNA): TGTGCCAGCAGCACACTGGGGCTCAACACTGAAGCTTTCTTT. It encodes CASSTLGLNTEAFF.

In this sample, this clone turned up once. This chain uses TRBV29-1 with TRBJ2-5; 10 bases are a match to TRBD2. The ends lost 3 bases at V and 7 bases at J; junction bases unmatched: 11. The germline V gene has CDR1 SQVTM and CDR2 ANQGSEA. This CDR3 is 15 amino acids long. The CDR3 DNA follows: TGCAGCGTTGAGTTCTCTAGCGGGAGAAGGGGGACCCAGTACTTC. Translated: CSVEFSSGRRGTQYF.

The rearrangement uses TRBV27 and TRBJ1-3; D possibly corresponds to TRBD1 (5 bases). The CDR3 is 14 amino acids. V gave up 2 bases and J gave up 1 base, with 6 bases separating them. Germline loops: CDR1 MNHEY, CDR2 SMNVEV (reference sequence). The CDR3 nucleotides read TGTGCCAGCAGTTTACAGGGTTCTGGAAACACCATATATTTT. This translates into CASSLQGSGNTIYF.

The rearrangement joins TRBV11-3 to TRBJ2-7; TRBD1 aligns across 8 bases. The CDR3 has 12 amino acids. Germline V lookup: CDR1 SGHNT, CDR2 YENEEA. The ends lost 8 bases at V and 3 bases at J; junction bases unmatched: 3. The DNA for the CDR3 is TGTGCCAGCGGGACAGGAGACTACGAGCAGTACTTC. It encodes CASGTGDYEQYF.

V gene TRBV29-1 combines with J gene TRBJ2-2; the match to TRBD1 covers 7 bases. Germline CDR1 is SQVTM and CDR2 is ANQGSEA. V trimming: 4 bases; J trimming: 1 base; junction bases outside the gene matches: 6. This CDR3 is 15 amino acids long. The CDR3 nucleotides read TGCAGCGTTGCATACAGGGGAAGGAACACCGGGGAGCTGTTTTTT. This gives the protein CSVAYRGRNTGELFF.

The chain links TRBV18 to TRBJ2-3; 11 nucleotides match TRBD2. The CDR3 loop spans 20 amino acids. CDR1 and CDR2 (germline): KGHSH, LQKENI. With 0 bases clipped from V and 9 bases from J, the junction kept 20 bases outside the gene matches. The CDR3 DNA sequence: TGTGCCAGCTCACCACCGATAGGTAGCGGGAGGGCCGGATTTGATTGGACGCAGTATTTT. Its protein product is CASSPPIGSGRAGFDWTQYF.